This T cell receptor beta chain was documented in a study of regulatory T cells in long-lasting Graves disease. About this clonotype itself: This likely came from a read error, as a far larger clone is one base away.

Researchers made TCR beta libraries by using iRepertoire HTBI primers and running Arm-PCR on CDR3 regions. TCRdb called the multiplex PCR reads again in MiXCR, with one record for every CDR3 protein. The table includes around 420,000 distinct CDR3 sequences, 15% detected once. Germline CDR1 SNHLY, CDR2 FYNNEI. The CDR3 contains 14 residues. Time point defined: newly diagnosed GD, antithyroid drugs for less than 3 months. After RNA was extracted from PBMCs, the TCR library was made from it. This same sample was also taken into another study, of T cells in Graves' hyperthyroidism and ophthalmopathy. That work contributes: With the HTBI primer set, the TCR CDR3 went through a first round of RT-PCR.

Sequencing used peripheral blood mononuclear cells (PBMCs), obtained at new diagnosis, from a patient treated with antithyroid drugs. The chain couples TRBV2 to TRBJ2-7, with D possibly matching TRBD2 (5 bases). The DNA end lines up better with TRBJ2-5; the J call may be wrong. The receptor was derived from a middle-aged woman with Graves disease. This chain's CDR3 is CASSEAGNQGTQYF. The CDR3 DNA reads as TGTGCCAGCAGTGAAGCCGGGAACCAAGGGACCCAGTACTTC.